This T cell receptor beta chain was recovered during a study of blood T cells in healthy people across ages. Every sample gave at least 6 micrograms of total RNA when it was extracted. With 6 bases clipped from V and 11 bases from J, the junction kept 15 bases outside the gene matches. The germline V gene has CDR1 SQVTM and CDR2 ANQGSEA. The CDR3 consists of 13 residues. A second PCR, run for about 7 to 11 cycles, used a sample-barcoded 5' primer plus a J-beta primer mix. Template switching added a 12-random-nucleotide identifier to every cDNA molecule. One entry per CDR3 protein results from TCRdb running MiXCR on the 5' RACE reads. The sample holds fewer than 700,000 distinct CDR3 sequences, around 50% seen once.

Material for sequencing was blood. The clonotype was recovered from a man older than 75 in good health. V is TRBV29-1 and J is TRBJ2-5; 7 bases agree with TRBD2. DNA of the CDR3: TGCAGCGTGGCTAGCGGAACAAACAATGAGCAGTACTTC. It is translated as CSVASGTNNEQYF.